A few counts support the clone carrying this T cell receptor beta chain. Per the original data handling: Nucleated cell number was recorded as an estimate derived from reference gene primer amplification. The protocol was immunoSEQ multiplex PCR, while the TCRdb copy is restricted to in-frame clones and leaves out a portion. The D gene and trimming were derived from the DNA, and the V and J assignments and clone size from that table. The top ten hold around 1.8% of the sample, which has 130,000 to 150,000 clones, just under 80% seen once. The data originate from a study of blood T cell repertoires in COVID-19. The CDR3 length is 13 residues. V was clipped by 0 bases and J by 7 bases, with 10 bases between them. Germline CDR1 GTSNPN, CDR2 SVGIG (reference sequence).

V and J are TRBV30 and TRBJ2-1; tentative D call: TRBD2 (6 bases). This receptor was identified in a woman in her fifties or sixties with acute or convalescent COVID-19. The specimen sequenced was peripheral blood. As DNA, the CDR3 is TGTGCCTGGAGTGTGGGAGGAGGGAATGAGCAGTTCTTC. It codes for CAWSVGGGNEQFF.